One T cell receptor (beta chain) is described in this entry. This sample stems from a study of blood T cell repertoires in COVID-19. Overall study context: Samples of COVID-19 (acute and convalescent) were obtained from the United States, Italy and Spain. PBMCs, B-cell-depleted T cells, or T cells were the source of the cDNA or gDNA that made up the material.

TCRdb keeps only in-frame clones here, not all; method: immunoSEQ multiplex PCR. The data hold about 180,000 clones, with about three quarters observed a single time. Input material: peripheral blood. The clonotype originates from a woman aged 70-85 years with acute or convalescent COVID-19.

DNA of the CDR3: TGTGCCAGCAGCTCGAAGCAGGGAACACTAGCGCTGTTTACGAACACCGGGGAGCTGTTTTTT. Protein sequence: CASSSKQGTLALFTNTGELFF. The rearrangement joins TRBV7-3 to TRBJ2-2; 7 nucleotides line up with TRBD2. The J segment lost 0 bases and the V segment lost 4 bases, leaving 20 bases of the junction unmatched. CDR1 is SGHTA and CDR2 is FQGTGA in the germline V gene. This CDR3 spans 21 amino acids.